Shown below are 9 T cell receptor beta chains from a single sample sequenced in a study of cytomegalovirus exposure and HLA in healthy donors. Amplification used 60 Vbeta primers and 13 Jbeta primers. Profiled with immunoSEQ multiplex PCR; TCRdb holds only in-frame clones, not every one. The table shows 150,000 to 200,000 clones, with 75% to 85% occurring only once. The material sequenced was PBMCs. The receptors come from a woman aged 18-29 years in good health and CMV-seropositive.

The chain has TRBV19 and TRBJ1-5; TRBD1 might be the D (5 bases). Looked up from germline, CDR1 is LNHDA and CDR2 is SQIVND (reference sequence). The CDR3 contains 15 residues. Trimming removed 1 base from V and 4 bases from J, with 11 bases in between. The CDR3: CASSIGGAGNQPQHF. The CDR3 nucleotides read TGTGCCAGTAGTATAGGGGGCGCCGGGAATCAGCCCCAGCATTTT.

As regards this clone: One junction end does not reproduce the germline sequence, and a read error may be involved. Other DNA sequences of this sample code for an identical CDR3. This chain connects TRBV30 to TRBJ1-1; D perhaps matches TRBD1 (6 bases). The CDR3 is made up of 14 amino acids. Germline loops: CDR1 GTSNPN, CDR2 SVGIG (reference sequence). CDR3 coding DNA: TGTGCCTGGAGTTTCGGTCAGGGGAACACTGAGGCTTTCTTT. It codes for CAWSFGQGNTEAFF. The full variable domain, rest sourced from reference TRBV30 and TRBJ1-1, is SQTIHQWPATLVQPVGSPLSLECTVEGTSNPNLYWYRQAAGRGLQLLFYSVGIGQISSEVPQNLSASRPQDRQFILSSKKLLLSDSGFYLCAWSFGQGNTEAFFGQGTRLTVV.

This clone was seen a handful of times. The rearrangement joins TRBV29-1 to TRBJ1-1; TRBD1 matches at 9 bases. The CDR3 is made up of 15 amino acids. Germline V gives CDR1 SQVTM, CDR2 ANQGSEA. Trimming at V came to 7 bases and at J to 0 bases, leaving 9 bases not matched to a gene. CDR3 sequence: CSALQGAGMNTEAFF. The CDR3 DNA reads as TGCAGCGCTTTACAGGGGGCAGGCATGAACACTGAAGCTTTCTTT.

A few counts support this clone. This sample also contains other DNA sequences that code for the same CDR3. This rearrangement joins TRBV4-2 to TRBJ1-6; D is undetermined. The V and J ends lost 1 base and 7 bases respectively, with 8 bases between them. The V gene's germline CDR1 is LGHNA and CDR2 YNFKEQ. CDR3 size: 14 residues. The CDR3 loop reads CASSQGQENSPLHF. CDR3 nucleotides: TGTGCCAGCAGCCAAGGGCAGGAAAATTCACCCCTCCACTTT.

This chain uses TRBV9 with TRBJ2-1, with 8 bases that match TRBD2. Germline loops: CDR1 SGDLS, CDR2 YYNGEE. The trim removed 2 bases at V and 5 bases at J, leaving 9 bases unmatched. This CDR3 has 16 amino acids. In DNA form, the CDR3 reads TGTGCCAGCAGCGTCTTGGGCACGGGGGGGCACAATGAGCAGTTCTTC. Residues: CASSVLGTGGHNEQFF. Full variable domain (outside the CDR3, taken from reference TRBV9 and TRBJ2-1): DSGVTQTPKHLITATGQRVTLRCSPRSGDLSVYWYQQSLDQGLQFLIQYYNGEERAKGNILERFSAQQFPDLHSELNLSSLELGDSALYFCASSVLGTGGHNEQFFGPGTRLTVL.

Points on this clone: An end of the junction differs from the germline gene, which may be a read error. Additional DNA sequences in this sample encode the identical CDR3. This chain uses TRBV4-1 with TRBJ1-4, with TRBD1 matching over 7 bases. The germline V gene encodes CDR1 MGHRA and CDR2 YSYEKL. The CDR3 has 14 amino acids. The DNA for the CDR3 is TGCGCCAGCAGCCAGGGACAGACTAATGAAAAATTGTTTTTT. Protein sequence: CASSQGQTNEKLFF.

This clone has just one count. J is TRBJ2-2 and V is TRBV6-1; D is undetermined. CDR3 size: 12 residues. V was clipped by 3 bases and J by 9 bases, with 8 bases between them. The germline CDR1 and CDR2 sequences are MNHNS and SASEGT. CDR3 sequence reads: CASSDRHRELFF. The CDR3 DNA is TGTGCCAGCAGTGACCGACACCGGGAGCTGTTTTTT.

This clone occurred once. The V call is TRBV29-1, the J call TRBJ2-3; tentative D call: TRBD2 (5 bases). Germline V gene data show CDR1 as SQVTM and CDR2 as ANQGSEA. The CDR3 loop spans 13 amino acids. The germline V and J ends were trimmed by 6 bases and 4 bases, with 14 bases remaining between them. For the CDR3, the DNA is TGCAGCGTCGGTTATGGAGGTGCAGATACGCAGTATTTT. Protein product: CSVGYGGADTQYF.

The rearrangement uses TRBV11-2 and TRBJ1-3; 7 bases fit TRBD1. V trimming: 5 bases; J trimming: 4 bases; junction bases outside the gene matches: 8. This CDR3 has 15 residues. Germline values: CDR1 SGHAT, CDR2 FQNNGV. DNA of the CDR3: TGTGCCAGCAGCCCACAGGGGATTTACGGAAACACCATATATTTT. It is translated as CASSPQGIYGNTIYF.